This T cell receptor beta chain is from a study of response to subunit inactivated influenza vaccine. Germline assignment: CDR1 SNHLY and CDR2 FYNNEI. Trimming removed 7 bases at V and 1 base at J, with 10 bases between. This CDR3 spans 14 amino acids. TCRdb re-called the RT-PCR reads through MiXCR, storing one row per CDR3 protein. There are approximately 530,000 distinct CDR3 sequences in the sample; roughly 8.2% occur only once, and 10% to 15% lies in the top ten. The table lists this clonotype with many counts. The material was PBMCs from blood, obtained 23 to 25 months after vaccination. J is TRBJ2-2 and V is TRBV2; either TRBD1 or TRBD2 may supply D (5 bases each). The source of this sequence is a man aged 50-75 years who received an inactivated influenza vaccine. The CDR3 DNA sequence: TGTGCCAGCAACGAGGGGCGGAACACCGGGGAGCTGTTTTTT. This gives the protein CASNEGRNTGELFF.